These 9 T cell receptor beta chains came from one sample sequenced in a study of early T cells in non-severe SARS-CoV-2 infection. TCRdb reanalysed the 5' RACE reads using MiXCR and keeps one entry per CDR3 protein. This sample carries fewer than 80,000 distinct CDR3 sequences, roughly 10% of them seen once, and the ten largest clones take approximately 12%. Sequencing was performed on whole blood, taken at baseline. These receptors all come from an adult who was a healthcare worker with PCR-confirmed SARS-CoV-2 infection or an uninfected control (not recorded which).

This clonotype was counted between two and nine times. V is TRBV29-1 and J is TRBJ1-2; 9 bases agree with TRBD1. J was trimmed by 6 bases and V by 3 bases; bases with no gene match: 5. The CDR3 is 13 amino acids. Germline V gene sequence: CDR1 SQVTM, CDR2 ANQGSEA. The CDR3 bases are TGCAGCGTTGACCGGACAGGGGCTAATGGCTACACCTTC. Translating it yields CSVDRTGANGYTF. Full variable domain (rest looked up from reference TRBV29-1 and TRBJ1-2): SAVISQKPSRDICQRGTSLTIQCQVDSQVTMMFWYRQQPGQSLTLIATANQGSEATYESGFVIDKFPISRPNLTFSTLTVSNMSPEDSSIYLCSVDRTGANGYTFGSGTRLTVV.

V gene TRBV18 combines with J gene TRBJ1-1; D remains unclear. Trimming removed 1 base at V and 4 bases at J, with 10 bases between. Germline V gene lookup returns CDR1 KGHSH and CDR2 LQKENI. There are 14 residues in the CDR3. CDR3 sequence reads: CASSPRVEFTEAFF. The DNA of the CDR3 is TGTGCCAGCTCACCACGTGTGGAATTCACTGAAGCTTTCTTT. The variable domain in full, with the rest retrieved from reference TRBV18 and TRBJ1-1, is NAGVMQNPRHLVRRRGQEARLRCSPMKGHSHVYWYRQLPEEGLKFMVYLQKENIIDESGMPKERFSAEFPKEGPSILRIQQVVRGDSAAYFCASSPRVEFTEAFFGQGTRLTVV.

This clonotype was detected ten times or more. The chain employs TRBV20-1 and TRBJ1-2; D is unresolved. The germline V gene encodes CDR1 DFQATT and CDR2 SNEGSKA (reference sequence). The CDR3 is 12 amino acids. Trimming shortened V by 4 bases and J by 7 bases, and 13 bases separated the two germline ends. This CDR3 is CSAITIVGGYTF. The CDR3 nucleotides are TGCAGTGCTATCACAATCGTCGGTGGCTACACCTTC.

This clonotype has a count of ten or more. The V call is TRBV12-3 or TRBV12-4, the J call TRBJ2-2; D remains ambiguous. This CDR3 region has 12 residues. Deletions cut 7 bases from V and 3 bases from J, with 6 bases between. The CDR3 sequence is CASNPDTGELFF. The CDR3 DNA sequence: TGTGCCAGCAATCCGGACACCGGGGAGCTGTTTTTT.

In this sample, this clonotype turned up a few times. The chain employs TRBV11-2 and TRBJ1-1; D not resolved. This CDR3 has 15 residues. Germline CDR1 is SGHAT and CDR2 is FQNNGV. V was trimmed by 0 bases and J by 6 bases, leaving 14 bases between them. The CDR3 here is CASSLDHSSQAEAFF. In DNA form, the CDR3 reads TGTGCCAGCAGCTTAGATCACTCGTCCCAGGCTGAAGCTTTCTTT.

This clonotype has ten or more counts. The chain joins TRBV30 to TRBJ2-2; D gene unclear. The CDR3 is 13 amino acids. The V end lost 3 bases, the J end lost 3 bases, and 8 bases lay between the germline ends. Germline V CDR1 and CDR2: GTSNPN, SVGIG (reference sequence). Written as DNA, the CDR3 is TGTGCCTGGAGCGACACGTACACCGGGGAGCTGTTTTTT. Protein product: CAWSDTYTGELFF.

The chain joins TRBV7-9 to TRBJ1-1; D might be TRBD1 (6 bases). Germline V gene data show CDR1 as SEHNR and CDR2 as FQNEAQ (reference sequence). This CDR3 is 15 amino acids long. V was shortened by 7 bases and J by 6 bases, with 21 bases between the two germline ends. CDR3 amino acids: CASTLPGPGAAEAFF. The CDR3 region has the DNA TGTGCCAGCACCCTACCAGGGCCAGGGGCTGCTGAAGCTTTCTTT.

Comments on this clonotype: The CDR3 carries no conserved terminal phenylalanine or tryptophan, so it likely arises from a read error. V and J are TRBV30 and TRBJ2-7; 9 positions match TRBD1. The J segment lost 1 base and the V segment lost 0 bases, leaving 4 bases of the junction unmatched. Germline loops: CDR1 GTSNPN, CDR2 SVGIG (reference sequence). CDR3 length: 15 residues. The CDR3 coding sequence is TGTGCCTGGAGTGTTGGGACAGGGAGTTCCTACGAGCAGTACCTC. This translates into CAWSVGTGSSYEQYL.

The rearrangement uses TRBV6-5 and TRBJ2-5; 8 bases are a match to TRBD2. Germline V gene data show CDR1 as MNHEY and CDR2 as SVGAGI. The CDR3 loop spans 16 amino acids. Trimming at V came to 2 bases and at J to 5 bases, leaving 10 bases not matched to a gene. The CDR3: CASSYGAGGRRETQYF. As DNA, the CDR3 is TGTGCCAGCAGTTACGGGGCGGGGGGCAGGAGGGAGACCCAGTACTTC.